These 14 T cell receptor beta chains share one sample of origin, sequenced in a study of T cells after yellow fever vaccination. TCRdb re-called the 5' RACE reads through MiXCR, storing one row per CDR3 protein. The data hold hundreds of thousands of distinct CDR3 sequences, with approximately 13% observed a single time. The sequenced sample was PBMCs, obtained on the day of the yellow fever booster vaccination. These receptors were obtained from a man aged 25-40 years who received the YFV17D yellow fever vaccine.

This clonotype turned up a few times. The rearrangement links TRBV30 to TRBJ2-1, with D perhaps matching TRBD1 or TRBD2 (5 bases each). The CDR3 contains 12 residues. Trimming took off 0 bases at V and 7 bases at J, with 7 bases between the two ends. Germline V CDR1 and CDR2: GTSNPN, SVGIG (reference sequence). The CDR3 loop is CAWSVEGNEQFF. CDR3 in DNA: TGTGCCTGGAGTGTAGAGGGGAATGAGCAGTTCTTC.

This clonotype was found a few times. V gene TRBV6-1 combines with J gene TRBJ2-1; 11 bases fit TRBD2. Germline V gene lookup returns CDR1 MNHNS and CDR2 SASEGT. CDR3 size: 19 residues. Unmatched junction bases numbered 20, after V lost 7 bases and J lost 6 bases. The CDR3 spells CASKLKGHSGRVPSNEQFF. The CDR3 coding sequence is TGTGCCAGCAAACTTAAGGGCCATAGCGGGAGGGTCCCCAGCAATGAGCAGTTCTTC.

There are a few counts of this clonotype. The chain carries TRBV28 and TRBJ2-7, with a possible D match to TRBD2 (6 bases). V was cut by 8 bases and J by 2 bases, with 16 bases left in between. Germline loops: CDR1 MDHEN, CDR2 SYDVKM. The CDR3 length is 14 residues. The DNA for the CDR3 is TGTGCCAGCCGCACGGGCGGGAATACCTACGAGCAGTACTTC. This codes for CASRTGGNTYEQYF.

This chain joins TRBV5-1 and TRBJ1-2; no definite D call. Trimming removed 2 bases at V and 1 base at J, with 15 bases between. This CDR3 comprises 16 residues. Germline-derived CDR1 and CDR2 are SGHRS and YFSETQ. In DNA form, the CDR3 reads TGCGCCAGCAGCTTTGACGGAGACCACTATAACTATGGCTACACCTTC. Its protein is CASSFDGDHYNYGYTF.

This rearrangement joins TRBV11-2 to TRBJ1-5; 7 nucleotides match TRBD1. The CDR3 is made up of 18 amino acids. In germline, CDR1 is SGHAT, CDR2 FQNNGV. The V and J ends lost 1 base and 0 bases, in that order; junction bases with no gene match: 9. The CDR3 sequence: CASSLGQGGEYSNQPQHF. CDR3 sequence (DNA): TGTGCCAGCAGCTTAGGACAGGGTGGGGAATATAGCAATCAGCCCCAGCATTTT.

This clonotype occurred a few times. The chain recombines TRBV12-3 or TRBV12-4 with TRBJ1-5, with TRBD1 as a possible D gene (6 bases). The CDR3 sequence is 15 residues long. V was clipped by 2 bases and J by 4 bases, with 12 bases between them. This CDR3 reads CASSLQGRGNQPQHF. The CDR3, as DNA: TGTGCCAGCAGTTTACAGGGGAGAGGGAATCAGCCCCAGCATTTT.

The V and J genes are TRBV27 and TRBJ2-7; TRBD1 matches 9 bases. The CDR3 has 14 residues. Germline lookup yields CDR1 MNHEY and CDR2 SMNVEV (reference sequence). J gave up 6 bases and V 5 bases, and 8 bases lay outside the gene matches. The CDR3 DNA follows: TGTGCCAGCAGTCTACCGGGACAGGGAGGCGAGCAGTACTTC. Translation: CASSLPGQGGEQYF.

This clonotype was observed a handful of times. The chain uses TRBV18 and TRBJ2-1; TRBD2 matches at 15 bases. The V gene's germline CDR1 is KGHSH and CDR2 LQKENI. V trimming: 4 bases; J trimming: 8 bases; junction bases outside the gene matches: 3. The CDR3 is 15 amino acids. CDR3 residues: CASSRGLAGGYEQFF. The DNA for the CDR3 is TGTGCCAGCTCACGGGGACTAGCGGGAGGCTATGAGCAGTTCTTC. Using reference TRBV18 and TRBJ2-1 for the parts outside the CDR3, the full variable domain is NAGVMQNPRHLVRRRGQEARLRCSPMKGHSHVYWYRQLPEEGLKFMVYLQKENIIDESGMPKERFSAEFPKEGPSILRIQQVVRGDSAAYFCASSRGLAGGYEQFFGPGTRLTVL.

The rearrangement joins TRBV20-1 to TRBJ1-2, with D possibly being TRBD1 (6 bases). CDR1 is DFQATT and CDR2 is SNEGSKA in the germline V gene (reference sequence). V shed 3 bases and J shed 4 bases, with 9 bases lying between them. The CDR3 is 12 residues long. The CDR3 sequence is CSASQGPYGYTF. The CDR3, as DNA: TGCAGTGCTAGTCAGGGGCCCTATGGCTACACCTTC.

The sample holds a few counts of this clonotype. The chain has TRBV24-1 and TRBJ1-4, with D possibly being TRBD1 (5 bases). There are 15 residues in the CDR3. Germline V gives CDR1 KGHDR, CDR2 SFDVKD. V was cut by 4 bases and J by 5 bases, with 13 bases left in between. CDR3 nucleotide sequence: TGTGCCACCAGTGACGACAGAACTGGAAATGAAAAACTGTTTTTT. The encoded protein is CATSDDRTGNEKLFF.

The sample holds a few counts of this clonotype. The genes are TRBV5-1 and TRBJ1-2; D gene ambiguous. There are 10 residues in the CDR3. Deletions cut 1 base from V and 7 bases from J, with 2 bases between. In germline, CDR1 is SGHRS, CDR2 YFSETQ. The CDR3 nucleotides are TGCGCCAGCAGCTTGACTGGCTACACCTTC. Its protein product is CASSLTGYTF.

This clonotype was counted a few times. V is TRBV20-1 and J is TRBJ2-3; 10 bases fit TRBD2. The V gene's germline CDR1 is DFQATT and CDR2 SNEGSKA (reference sequence). V dropped 0 bases and J dropped 3; count of bases not matched to a gene: 6. The CDR3 length is 16 residues. CDR3 sequence reads: CSARDKLAGKTDTQYF. CDR3 DNA sequence: TGCAGTGCTAGAGATAAACTAGCGGGAAAGACAGATACGCAGTATTTT.

V is TRBV7-2 and J is TRBJ2-5, with D unresolved. The CDR3 totals 14 residues. Trimming removed 5 bases from V and 9 bases from J, with 19 bases in between. Germline CDR1 and CDR2: SGHTA and FQGNSA. DNA of the CDR3: TGTGCCAGCAGCCCGATGGGTGCAGCCCGGGCCCAGTACTTC. Protein: CASSPMGAARAQYF. The entire variable domain, with the rest obtained from reference TRBV7-2 and TRBJ2-5, is as follows: GAGVSQSPSNKVTEKGKDVELRCDPISGHTALYWYRQSLGQGLEFLIYFQGNSAPDKSGLPSDRFSAERTGGSVSTLTIQRTQQEDSAVYLCASSPMGAARAQYFGPGTRLLVL.

The V gene is TRBV6-5, the J gene TRBJ1-6; no clear D gene. V gave up 5 bases and J gave up 10 bases, with 9 bases separating them. Germline-derived CDR1 and CDR2 are MNHEY and SVGAGI. The CDR3 loop spans 12 amino acids. The CDR3 loop is CASSGWKSPLHF. CDR3 DNA sequence: TGTGCCAGCAGTGGCTGGAAGTCACCCCTCCACTTT.